Each of the 21 T cell receptor beta chains below was sequenced from the same sample in a study of cytomegalovirus exposure and HLA in healthy donors. PCR employed 60 Vbeta and 13 Jbeta primers. Some clones are missing from TCRdb's copy, which holds only in-frame ones; the method was immunoSEQ multiplex PCR. The sample records under 250,000 clones, around 81% being singletons. Material for sequencing was PBMCs. These receptor sequences come from a man younger than 45 in good health and CMV-seronegative.

The chain links TRBV10-3 to TRBJ2-3, with 8 positions matching TRBD1. Germline CDR1 reads ENHRY; CDR2 reads SYGVKD. J lost 0 bases, V lost 6 bases, and 2 bases had no gene match. CDR3 length equals 14 residues. CDR3 sequence: CAIRGTGSTDTQYF. The CDR3, as DNA: TGTGCCATCAGGGGGACAGGAAGCACAGATACGCAGTATTTT.

This clone is a singleton in its sample. The chain employs TRBV29-1 and TRBJ1-1; tentatively, D is TRBD1 (5 bases). Germline V gene data show CDR1 as SQVTM and CDR2 as ANQGSEA. Trimming took off 0 bases at V and 6 bases at J, with 11 bases between the two ends. The CDR3 length is 13 residues. CDR3 region: CSVEDRERAEAFF. CDR3 DNA sequence: TGCAGCGTTGAAGACAGGGAACGGGCTGAAGCTTTCTTT. The full variable domain, with the rest looked up from reference TRBV29-1 and TRBJ1-1, is SAVISQKPSRDICQRGTSLTIQCQVDSQVTMMFWYRQQPGQSLTLIATANQGSEATYESGFVIDKFPISRPNLTFSTLTVSNMSPEDSSIYLCSVEDRERAEAFFGQGTRLTVV.

V and J are TRBV7-8 and TRBJ1-3; D might be TRBD1 (5 bases). The V gene lost 3 bases and the J gene lost 0 bases, with 9 bases spanning the gap. Germline loops: CDR1 SGHVS, CDR2 FQNEAQ. This CDR3 is built from 15 residues. In nucleotides, the CDR3 is TGTGCCAGCAGCTTCAGGGACTTCTCTGGAAACACCATATATTTT. Its protein product is CASSFRDFSGNTIYF.

The CDR3 spells CASSLGADLAGKETQYF. The CDR3 region has the DNA TGCGCCAGCAGCTTGGGGGCCGACCTAGCGGGTAAAGAGACCCAGTACTTC. The V call is TRBV5-1, the J call TRBJ2-5; 8 bases align to TRBD2. J was trimmed by 3 bases and V by 0 bases; bases with no gene match: 10. The CDR3 covers 17 residues. In germline, CDR1 is SGHRS, CDR2 YFSETQ.

The CDR3, as DNA: TGTGCCAGCAGTTTACGTTATTCACTACAGGGGGCGGAAGAGACCCAGTACTTC. It codes for CASSLRYSLQGAEETQYF. The chain links TRBV28 to TRBJ2-5; the match to TRBD1 covers 9 bases. The germline V gene has CDR1 MDHEN and CDR2 SYDVKM. The CDR3 totals 18 residues. V lost 2 bases, J lost 3 bases, and 13 bases stayed unmatched.

The V call is TRBV30, the J call TRBJ2-3, with 7 bases that match TRBD2. The CDR3 extends over 15 amino acids. In germline, CDR1 is GTSNPN, CDR2 SVGIG (reference sequence). V shed 0 bases and J 4 bases; nucleotides not matched to a gene: 7. The CDR3 DNA reads as TGTGCCTGGAGTGTATCGACTAGCCCCCCAGATACGCAGTATTTT. This encodes CAWSVSTSPPDTQYF.

The chain recombines TRBV7-8 with TRBJ2-7, with 8 bases identical to TRBD2. J gave up 1 base and V 5 bases, and 13 bases lay outside the gene matches. CDR1 and CDR2 from the germline V gene are SGHVS and FQNEAQ. The CDR3 is made up of 17 amino acids. The CDR3 DNA is TGTGCCAGCAGCCTAATCGCTAGCGGGCCGCTTTCCTACGAGCAGTACTTC. It specifies CASSLIASGPLSYEQYF.

This sequence joins TRBV2 and TRBJ1-5; 12 bases are shared with TRBD1. The CDR3 is 15 amino acids. Per the germline V gene, CDR1 is SNHLY and CDR2 is FYNNEI. After removal of 5 bases from V and 6 bases from J, the junction contained 5 bases not matched to a gene. The CDR3 region has the DNA TGTGCCAGCAGTCGGGACAGGGGGCAAGGTCAGCCCCAGCATTTT. Translated: CASSRDRGQGQPQHF.

The chain recombines TRBV5-1 with TRBJ2-4, with 9 bases lining up with TRBD2. Germline values: CDR1 SGHRS, CDR2 YFSETQ. The CDR3 covers 16 residues. V was pared by 4 bases and J by 8 bases, with 13 bases of the junction left unmatched. CDR3: CASSRSLGGRADIQYF. The CDR3 bases are TGCGCCAGCAGCCGTTCATTGGGCGGGAGGGCCGACATTCAGTACTTC. The full variable domain, with the rest looked up from reference TRBV5-1 and TRBJ2-4, is KAGVTQTPRYLIKTRGQQVTLSCSPISGHRSVSWYQQTPGQGLQFLFEYFSETQRNKGNFPGRFSGRQFSNSRSEMNVSTLELGDSALYLCASSRSLGGRADIQYFGAGTRLSVL.

This chain links TRBV2 with TRBJ1-1; TRBD1 might be the D (5 bases). V was trimmed by 8 bases and J by 6 bases, leaving 13 bases between them. The germline gives CDR1 SNHLY, CDR2 FYNNEI. There are 12 residues in the CDR3. The CDR3 loop reads CASLGGKAEAFF. In nucleotides, the CDR3 is TGTGCCAGCTTGGGGGGAAAGGCTGAAGCTTTCTTT.

There are a few counts of this clone. V is TRBV6-1 and J is TRBJ1-5, with 8 bases fitting TRBD1. J was trimmed by 2 bases and V by 3 bases; bases with no gene match: 0. The CDR3 is made up of 14 amino acids. CDR1 MNHNS and CDR2 SASEGT come from the germline V gene. CDR3 sequence reads: CASSEGQGNQPQHF. For the CDR3, the DNA is TGTGCCAGCAGTGAGGGACAGGGCAATCAGCCCCAGCATTTT.

V is TRBV5-1 and J is TRBJ2-1, with D perhaps TRBD1 (5 bases). CDR3 length equals 15 residues. The V gene lost 5 bases and the J gene lost 2 bases, with 14 bases spanning the gap. Looked up from germline, CDR1 is SGHRS and CDR2 is YFSETQ. The chain's CDR3 is CASSFVGQAYNEQFF. CDR3 in DNA: TGCGCCAGCAGTTTTGTGGGGCAGGCCTACAATGAGCAGTTCTTC. The variable domain in full, completed from reference TRBV5-1 and TRBJ2-1, reads KAGVTQTPRYLIKTRGQQVTLSCSPISGHRSVSWYQQTPGQGLQFLFEYFSETQRNKGNFPGRFSGRQFSNSRSEMNVSTLELGDSALYLCASSFVGQAYNEQFFGPGTRLTVL.

As concerns this clone: Other nucleotide sequences in the sample specify the same CDR3. The CDR3 sequence: CASSLTGGTEAFF. The CDR3 bases are TGCGCCAGCAGCCTAACAGGGGGCACTGAAGCTTTCTTT. The chain uses TRBV5-1 and TRBJ1-1, with 8 bases lining up with TRBD1. Looked up from germline, CDR1 is SGHRS and CDR2 is YFSETQ. The CDR3 has 13 amino acids. The junction had 3 bases not matched to a gene; V was cut back by 4 bases and J by 4 bases.

The chain links TRBV4-2 to TRBJ2-7; TRBD1 matches at 9 bases. After removal of 4 bases from V and 6 bases from J, the junction contained 7 bases not matched to a gene. This CDR3 contains 14 residues. Germline values: CDR1 LGHNA, CDR2 YNFKEQ. CDR3 amino acids: CASSLRDRDGEQYF. The CDR3 nucleotides are TGTGCCAGCAGCCTCCGGGACAGGGACGGCGAGCAGTACTTC.

The chain is built from TRBV6-4 and TRBJ2-7; 7 bases agree with TRBD1. J lost 1 base, V lost 7 bases, and 10 bases had no gene match. CDR3 length: 15 residues. From germline, CDR1 is MRHNA and CDR2 SNTAGT. The CDR3 nucleotides are TGTGCCAGCACCCTGACAGGGTCAGCATCCTACGAGCAGTACTTC. Translated, it gives CASTLTGSASYEQYF.

The sample holds a few counts of this clone. CDR3 in amino acids: CASSAQVSYNEQFF. The CDR3 DNA is TGTGCCAGCAGTGCACAAGTCTCCTACAATGAGCAGTTCTTC. The chain has TRBV2 and TRBJ2-1, with D hard to call. Per germline, CDR1 SNHLY and CDR2 FYNNEI. The CDR3 extends over 14 amino acids. V shed 4 bases and J shed 0 bases, with 7 bases lying between them.

The CDR3 here is CASSYLGATPYEQYF. In DNA form, the CDR3 reads TGTGCCAGCAGTTACTTGGGGGCTACACCCTACGAGCAGTACTTC. This chain links TRBV6-6 with TRBJ2-7; possible D gene TRBD1, 6 bases. CDR1 and CDR2 from the germline V gene are MNHNY and SVGAGI (reference sequence). Trimming took 1 base from V and 2 from J, leaving 12 bases between them. CDR3 size: 15 residues.

The chain joins TRBV6-1 to TRBJ2-5; 10 bases are shared with TRBD2. The better agreement between TRBJ2-7 and the DNA end casts doubt on the J call. The CDR3 runs 15 residues. The germline V gene encodes CDR1 MNHNS and CDR2 SASEGT. The DNA for the CDR3 is TGTGCCAGCAGGGATGGGACTAGCGATTTGGACGAGCAGTACTTC. Translating gives CASRDGTSDLDEQYF.

V usage is TRBV28 and J usage is TRBJ2-7; maybe TRBD1 (6 bases). V dropped 5 bases and J dropped 0 bases, with 17 bases sitting between them. This CDR3 comprises 16 residues. Looked up from germline, CDR1 is MDHEN and CDR2 is SYDVKM. The CDR3 region has the DNA TGTGCCAGCAGTCCGCACAGGGCAAAAAGCTCCTACGAGCAGTACTTC. Its translation: CASSPHRAKSSYEQYF.

This rearrangement joins TRBV18 to TRBJ2-5, with TRBD1 matching over 7 bases. The germline CDR1 and CDR2 sequences are KGHSH and LQKENI. CDR3 size: 14 residues. V trimming: 6 bases; J trimming: 5 bases; junction bases outside the gene matches: 9. CDR3: CASSQNRGSETQYF. CDR3 DNA: TGTGCCAGCTCGCAAAACAGGGGTTCGGAGACCCAGTACTTC.

About this clone: The sample holds other DNA sequences that translate to the same CDR3. The chain links TRBV5-1 to TRBJ2-7; the match to TRBD2 covers 9 bases. The CDR3 extends over 14 amino acids. J lost 1 base, V lost 3 bases, and 2 bases had no gene match. Germline lookup yields CDR1 SGHRS and CDR2 YFSETQ. The CDR3 sequence: CASSSTSGSYEQYF. The CDR3 region has the DNA TGCGCCAGCAGCTCGACTAGCGGATCCTACGAGCAGTACTTC.